The source of this T cell receptor beta chain is a study of blood T cell repertoires in COVID-19. About the study: Researchers got acute and convalescent COVID-19 samples from the United States, Italy and Spain.

The germline CDR1 and CDR2 sequences are SGHRS and YFSETQ. V lost 0 bases and J lost 7; bases outside the gene matches: 3. This CDR3 has 13 residues. Repertoires were generated with immunoSEQ multiplex PCR, while TCRdb's copy carries only in-frame clones and drops some. The profile covers 60,000 to 75,000 clones, with approximately 78% appearing a single time and roughly 12% taken by the ten largest. The V and J genes are TRBV5-1 and TRBJ1-2; 7 bases agree with TRBD1. Specimen: peripheral blood. The receptor was isolated from a human donor in a cohort sampled during active COVID-19. CDR3 DNA: TGCGCCAGCAGCTTGGTGGCAGGGGGTGGCTACACCTTC. Protein product: CASSLVAGGGYTF.